A selection of T cell receptor beta chains follows, all from one sample in a study of T-cell reconstitution after alpha-beta-depleted transplantation in children. TCRdb reprocessed the PCR reads via MiXCR and lists one record per CDR3 protein. The sample has approximately 100,000 distinct CDR3 sequences; less than 15% are singletons. The sequencing here drew on PBMCs from the stem cell graft donor, taken from the stem cell graft. These receptors were collected from a human donor who donated a stem cell graft to a child with inherited bone marrow failure. CDR3s leave out the opening cysteine and the closing phenylalanine or tryptophan. Size tells how often a clone was seen (once, few, many) or the class of an expanded clone, and some rows leave it out.

TRBJ1-6 many TRBV7-9 ASSLEGNSPLH
TRBJ2-2 many TRBV5-1 ASSLGQIIRTGELF
TRBJ2-1 few TRBV20-1 SARAAGAAYITNEQF
TRBJ2-7 many TRBV6-5 ASTDGGSSEEQY
TRBJ2-3 many TRBV4-2 ASSQDATGLTDTQY
TRBJ1-1 many TRBV7-2 ASSLVGQGTEAF
TRBJ2-5 many TRBV7-2 ASRPYAGGVETQY
TRBJ1-2 many TRBV6-5 ASSYFGGREGYT
TRBJ2-1 many TRBV5-1 ASSAGQLYNEQF
TRBJ2-1 NA TRBV29-1 SVANRGGQREGRGNEQF
TRBJ2-3 NA TRBV19 ASRPGSRGNTQY
TRBJ2-3 many TRBV4-3 ASSQSWRPTDTQY
TRBJ2-1 NA TRBV5-1 ASSLASSHNEQF
TRBJ2-5 few TRBV29-1 SVEPGSSETQY
TRBJ2-2 NA TRBV4-1 ASSPLALAGYRDTGELF
TRBJ2-7 many TRBV5-1 ASRPSRAPHEQY
TRBJ1-1 many TRBV20-1 SAREPLLTEAF
TRBJ2-4 many TRBV5-6 ASSLGTSGSLNIQY
TRBJ2-4 many TRBV14 ASSQDRLAGWGKNIQY
TRBJ2-1 many TRBV5-1 ASSSASGGEQF
TRBJ2-7 NA TRBV6-2/TRBV6-3 ASTPSPWTEGNYEQY
TRBJ2-1 few TRBV5-1 ASSSGTGFKGEQF
TRBJ2-7 many TRBV29-1 SVTRQGVYEQY
TRBJ2-7 many TRBV15 ATSRGSASGSYEQY
TRBJ1-1 many TRBV5-1 ASSLAVNTEAF
TRBJ2-6 many TRBV10-3 AISGGGSSSGANVLT
TRBJ1-5 many TRBV11-2 ASSSHGFNQPQH
TRBJ2-7 few TRBV20-1 SARTSLSYEQY
TRBJ2-5 few TRBV7-9 ASSYQVQETQY
TRBJ2-3 many TRBV5-1 ASSLALAADTQY
TRBJ2-3 many TRBV4-3 ASSQASGSGDTQY
TRBJ2-7 many TRBV2 ASSSTETYEQY
TRBJ2-5 many TRBV7-2 ASSPGRAQY
TRBJ1-2 NA TRBV5-1 ASSPRGGQGHYGYT
TRBJ1-3 many TRBV6-2/TRBV6-3 ASSDPGLGGRNTIY
TRBJ2-5 many TRBV7-3 ASSPGLAGGKETQY
TRBJ1-1 many TRBV12-3/TRBV12-4 ASSPFRQNTEAF
TRBJ2-7 NA TRBV7-6 ASSLGQTSYEQY
TRBJ2-5 many TRBV5-1 ASSFLAGEETQY
TRBJ2-7 many TRBV19 ASSFSLAGAGEQY
TRBJ2-2 NA TRBV15 ATGYRESNTGELF
TRBJ1-6 few TRBV7-8 ASSLGVSNSPLH
TRBJ2-1 many TRBV4-3 ASSRLPAGRDNEQF
TRBJ2-2 many TRBV5-1 ASSLVPSRINTGELF
TRBJ2-7 many TRBV5-1 ASSSESSYEQY
TRBJ1-1 many TRBV7-9 ASTSGRGAF
TRBJ2-1 many TRBV7-6 ASSLETSSYNEQF
TRBJ1-1 many TRBV12-3/TRBV12-4 ASSLVMFRTAGLNTEAF
TRBJ2-7 many TRBV4-3 ASSQGYSSYEQY